This is a list of T cell receptor beta chains from one sample in a study of T cell responses to AZD1222 COVID-19 vaccine. Here immunoSEQ multiplex PCR was the method, and the copy in TCRdb shows in-frame clones only, minus some. Of more than 85,000 clones listed, 88% are singletons. The sample was peripheral blood, taken on day 0 of AZD1222 vaccination. The receptors were sampled from an adult in good health. Each CDR3 is given with its conserved first and last residue. The order of the fields is V gene, clone size, D gene, J gene, CDR3 DNA, CDR3 protein. D genes are given only for firm matches. Rows may omit the clone size; those that give it use once, few, many or a size class.

v_gene: TRBV11-2
abundance: -
d_gene: -
j_gene: TRBJ1-5
CDR3nt: TGTGCCAGCAGCTCCCAGACAGGTCACAATGAGCCCCAGCATTTT
CDR3aa: CASSSQTGHNEPQHF

v_gene: TRBV13
abundance: -
d_gene: TRBD1
j_gene: TRBJ1-1
CDR3nt: TGTGCCAGTGAAGGGGGCTTGGCTGAAGCTTTCTTT
CDR3aa: CASEGGLAEAFF

v_gene: TRBV6-5
abundance: -
d_gene: -
j_gene: TRBJ2-2
CDR3nt: TGTGCCAGCAGTTACGACGGGACCGGGGAGCTGTTTTTT
CDR3aa: CASSYDGTGELFF

v_gene: TRBV7-2
abundance: -
d_gene: TRBD2
j_gene: TRBJ2-7
CDR3nt: TGTGCCAGCAGCTTAGCGGGAGGGCTCTACGAGCAGTACTTC
CDR3aa: CASSLAGGLYEQYF

v_gene: TRBV5-4
abundance: -
d_gene: -
j_gene: TRBJ2-1
CDR3nt: TGTGCCAGCAGCCCACCAGCCGGTCGGACCAGTGATGAGCAGTTCTTC
CDR3aa: CASSPPAGRTSDEQFF

v_gene: TRBV5-1
abundance: -
d_gene: -
j_gene: TRBJ2-7
CDR3nt: TGCGCCAGCAGCTTGGAGGTACAAAAATACGAGCAGTACTTC
CDR3aa: CASSLEVQKYEQYF

v_gene: TRBV3-1/TRBV3-2
abundance: once
d_gene: -
j_gene: TRBJ2-7
CDR3nt: TGTGCCAGCAGCCAAGATTATGGGTTCTCCTACGAGCAGTACTTC
CDR3aa: CASSQDYGFSYEQYF

v_gene: TRBV7-9
abundance: -
d_gene: -
j_gene: TRBJ2-1
CDR3nt: TGTGCCAGCAGCTTAGGCTCATCAGTAAGCGAGCAGTTCTTC
CDR3aa: CASSLGSSVSEQFF

v_gene: TRBV6-1
abundance: -
d_gene: -
j_gene: TRBJ2-2
CDR3nt: TGTGCCAGCAGTGACAAGAACACCGGGGAGCTGTTTTTT
CDR3aa: CASSDKNTGELFF

v_gene: TRBV14
abundance: -
d_gene: -
j_gene: TRBJ2-2
CDR3nt: TGTGCCAGCAACGCAGGAGCGCTGGGGGGGGAGCTGTTTTTT
CDR3aa: CASNAGALGGELFF

v_gene: TRBV27
abundance: few
d_gene: TRBD2
j_gene: TRBJ2-1
CDR3nt: TGTGCCAGCAGTTTTCTAGCGGGGGGGCGGGAGCAGTTCTTC
CDR3aa: CASSFLAGGREQFF

v_gene: TRBV5-5
abundance: -
d_gene: -
j_gene: TRBJ2-7
CDR3nt: TGTGCCAGCAGGTCTACATACCCAGCCTACGAGCAGTACTTC
CDR3aa: CASRSTYPAYEQYF

v_gene: TRBV4-1
abundance: few
d_gene: -
j_gene: TRBJ2-1
CDR3nt: TGCGCCAGCAGCCCCCCCGAAGGCGGGGATGAGCAGTTCTTC
CDR3aa: CASSPPEGGDEQFF

v_gene: TRBV6-5
abundance: -
d_gene: TRBD1
j_gene: TRBJ1-3
CDR3nt: TGTGCCAGCCGATACAGGGGTGGAAACACCATATATTTT
CDR3aa: CASRYRGGNTIYF

v_gene: TRBV5-1
abundance: -
d_gene: -
j_gene: TRBJ2-7
CDR3nt: TGCGCCAGTCACCTGTGGTCTGGCCTCGAGAACGAGCAGTACTTC
CDR3aa: CASHLWSGLENEQYF

v_gene: TRBV25-1
abundance: many
d_gene: TRBD1
j_gene: TRBJ2-7
CDR3nt: TGTGCCAGCAGTGTGGGGACAGGGTACGAGCAGTACTTC
CDR3aa: CASSVGTGYEQYF

v_gene: TRBV27
abundance: once
d_gene: -
j_gene: TRBJ1-2
CDR3nt: TGTGCCAGCAGTCCGGCAACCGTAGGGGGTGGCTACACCTTC
CDR3aa: CASSPATVGGGYTF

v_gene: TRBV7-9
abundance: once
d_gene: -
j_gene: TRBJ1-1
CDR3nt: TGTGCCAGCAGTTCCAGAGGGGACACTGAAGCTTTCTTT
CDR3aa: CASSSRGDTEAFF

v_gene: TRBV30
abundance: once
d_gene: -
j_gene: TRBJ1-5
CDR3nt: TGTGCCTGGAGCGTTGGACCTAATCAGCCCCAGCATTTT
CDR3aa: CAWSVGPNQPQHF

v_gene: TRBV6-5
abundance: few
d_gene: -
j_gene: TRBJ1-6
CDR3nt: TGTGCCAGCAGATGGGCCAGCTATAATTCACCCCTCCACTTT
CDR3aa: CASRWASYNSPLHF

v_gene: TRBV6-6
abundance: -
d_gene: -
j_gene: TRBJ2-3
CDR3nt: TGTGCCAGCAGTTACTCGGCCCGCACAGATACGCAGTATTTT
CDR3aa: CASSYSARTDTQYF

v_gene: TRBV30
abundance: -
d_gene: -
j_gene: TRBJ1-5
CDR3nt: TGTGCCTGGAGTGCACAGGGCAATCAGCCCCAGCATTTT
CDR3aa: CAWSAQGNQPQHF

v_gene: TRBV7-9
abundance: -
d_gene: -
j_gene: TRBJ1-2
CDR3nt: TGTGCCAGCAGCTTAGAAGGGGCTCGTGGCTACACCTTC
CDR3aa: CASSLEGARGYTF

v_gene: TRBV29-1
abundance: -
d_gene: TRBD1
j_gene: TRBJ1-2
CDR3nt: TGCAGCGTTCCAGACGAACAGGGGTCTGGTACTAATGGCTACACCTTC
CDR3aa: CSVPDEQGSGTNGYTF

v_gene: TRBV5-1
abundance: -
d_gene: TRBD2
j_gene: TRBJ2-1
CDR3nt: TGCGCCAGCAGCCCGGGACTAGCCCTCAATGAGCAGTTCTTC
CDR3aa: CASSPGLALNEQFF

v_gene: TRBV28
abundance: -
d_gene: -
j_gene: TRBJ1-1
CDR3nt: TGTGCCAGCAGTTTACAGGACACTGAAGCTTTCTTT
CDR3aa: CASSLQDTEAFF

v_gene: TRBV24-1
abundance: -
d_gene: TRBD1
j_gene: TRBJ1-2
CDR3nt: TGTGCCACCAGTGACCCGGGACAGTCCAGACCTGGCTACACCTTC
CDR3aa: CATSDPGQSRPGYTF

v_gene: TRBV10-3
abundance: -
d_gene: -
j_gene: TRBJ1-2
CDR3nt: TGTGCCATCAGTGAGCCCACCGCGGCCAGGGGTTTTGGCTACACCTTC
CDR3aa: CAISEPTAARGFGYTF

v_gene: TRBV19
abundance: -
d_gene: TRBD1
j_gene: TRBJ2-7
CDR3nt: TGTGCCAGTACCCGGGACAGGGCATCCTACGAGCAGTACTTC
CDR3aa: CASTRDRASYEQYF

v_gene: TRBV5-5
abundance: -
d_gene: -
j_gene: TRBJ2-2
CDR3nt: TGTGCCAGCAGCGCGGTCGGGGGGCAGGGGCACACCGGGGAGCTGTTTTTT
CDR3aa: CASSAVGGQGHTGELFF

v_gene: TRBV5-1
abundance: -
d_gene: -
j_gene: TRBJ1-4
CDR3nt: TGCGCCAGCAGCTTGGGAGGCCCGGGGGAAAAACTGTTTTTT
CDR3aa: CASSLGGPGEKLFF

v_gene: TRBV5-6
abundance: few
d_gene: -
j_gene: TRBJ1-1
CDR3nt: TGTGCCAGCAGACAAGACGGACCAGGGCCGTTTATGAACACTGAAGCTTTCTTT
CDR3aa: CASRQDGPGPFMNTEAFF

v_gene: TRBV18
abundance: once
d_gene: -
j_gene: TRBJ2-2
CDR3nt: TGTGCCAGCTCTCCCACGGGGGGCAGGAACACCGGGGAGCTGTTTTTT
CDR3aa: CASSPTGGRNTGELFF

v_gene: TRBV30
abundance: few
d_gene: TRBD1
j_gene: TRBJ1-1
CDR3nt: TGTGCCTGGAACGGGGGACAGGGAAACACTGAAGCTTTCTTT
CDR3aa: CAWNGGQGNTEAFF

v_gene: TRBV4-1
abundance: -
d_gene: -
j_gene: TRBJ2-5
CDR3nt: TGCGCCAGCAGCCCGCGGGACATCCAAGAGACCCAGTACTTC
CDR3aa: CASSPRDIQETQYF

v_gene: TRBV6-1
abundance: -
d_gene: -
j_gene: TRBJ2-7
CDR3nt: TGTGCCAGCAGTGAAGGGTGGAGCTCCTACGAGCAGTACTTC
CDR3aa: CASSEGWSSYEQYF

v_gene: TRBV4-1
abundance: -
d_gene: TRBD1
j_gene: TRBJ1-2
CDR3nt: TGCGCCAGCAGCCAAGATGACAGGGGATTCTTTGGGGGCTACACCTTC
CDR3aa: CASSQDDRGFFGGYTF

v_gene: TRBV3-1/TRBV3-2
abundance: once
d_gene: TRBD1
j_gene: TRBJ2-7
CDR3nt: TGTGCCAGCAGCCAAGATGTAGGGGGCTCACCTTACGAGCAGTACTTC
CDR3aa: CASSQDVGGSPYEQYF

v_gene: TRBV5-4
abundance: -
d_gene: -
j_gene: TRBJ2-7
CDR3nt: TGTGCCAGCAGCCCAGGACAGACCGACTACGAGCAGTACTTC
CDR3aa: CASSPGQTDYEQYF

v_gene: TRBV7-9
abundance: -
d_gene: TRBD1
j_gene: TRBJ2-7
CDR3nt: TGTGCCAGCAGCTCAAGGGACAGCTACTCCTACGAGCAGTACTTC
CDR3aa: CASSSRDSYSYEQYF

v_gene: TRBV5-6
abundance: -
d_gene: -
j_gene: TRBJ2-5
CDR3nt: TGTGCCAGCAGCTTAGGAACAGAAGAGACCCAGTACTTC
CDR3aa: CASSLGTEETQYF

v_gene: TRBV18
abundance: -
d_gene: -
j_gene: TRBJ2-6
CDR3nt: TGTGCCAGCTCAGCCGCACGGCTCGCTTACGTCCTGACTTTC
CDR3aa: CASSAARLAYVLTF

v_gene: TRBV19
abundance: -
d_gene: -
j_gene: TRBJ1-1
CDR3nt: TGTGCCAGTGGAGCCACGAACACTGAAGCTTTCTTT
CDR3aa: CASGATNTEAFF

v_gene: TRBV19
abundance: -
d_gene: -
j_gene: TRBJ1-1
CDR3nt: TGTGCCAGTAGTACTGGGACATACACTGAAGCTTTCTTT
CDR3aa: CASSTGTYTEAFF

v_gene: TRBV3-1/TRBV3-2
abundance: few
d_gene: -
j_gene: TRBJ1-6
CDR3nt: TGTGCCAGCAGCCACCCCCCAGGGGTGGGCAATTCACCCCTCCACTTT
CDR3aa: CASSHPPGVGNSPLHF

v_gene: TRBV9
abundance: -
d_gene: -
j_gene: TRBJ2-1
CDR3nt: TGTGCCAGCAGCGTAGCCGCCAGGACCGGGGATGAGCAGTTCTTC
CDR3aa: CASSVAARTGDEQFF

v_gene: TRBV27
abundance: few
d_gene: TRBD1
j_gene: TRBJ2-7
CDR3nt: TGTGCCAGCACCATTCCGACAGGGCTTCAACTGAACTCCTACGAGCAGTACTTC
CDR3aa: CASTIPTGLQLNSYEQYF

v_gene: TRBV6-5
abundance: -
d_gene: -
j_gene: TRBJ1-1
CDR3nt: TGTGCCAGCTCAGCCTCTTCGGTTGCTGAAGCTTTCTTT
CDR3aa: CASSASSVAEAFF

v_gene: TRBV30
abundance: once
d_gene: -
j_gene: TRBJ1-4
CDR3nt: TGTGCCTGGGCTGCACAGGCAACTAATGAAAAACTGTTTTTT
CDR3aa: CAWAAQATNEKLFF

v_gene: TRBV7-6
abundance: -
d_gene: -
j_gene: TRBJ1-4
CDR3nt: TGTGCCAGCAGCCCCCAAGGACCAGCAACTAATGAAAAACTGTTTTTT
CDR3aa: CASSPQGPATNEKLFF

v_gene: TRBV11-1
abundance: once
d_gene: TRBD2
j_gene: TRBJ2-1
CDR3nt: TGTGCCAGCAGCTTAGCGGCGGGAGTTAACAATGAGCAGTTCTTC
CDR3aa: CASSLAAGVNNEQFF

v_gene: TRBV27
abundance: few
d_gene: TRBD1
j_gene: TRBJ2-6
CDR3nt: TGTGCCAGCAGTTCCGGGACAGGGCCGGCTGGGGCCAACGTCCTGACTTTC
CDR3aa: CASSSGTGPAGANVLTF

v_gene: TRBV10-1
abundance: -
d_gene: -
j_gene: TRBJ2-7
CDR3nt: TGCGCCAGCAGTGACGGTCCGGGGGCTTACGAGCAGTACTTC
CDR3aa: CASSDGPGAYEQYF

v_gene: TRBV2
abundance: once
d_gene: TRBD1
j_gene: TRBJ1-3
CDR3nt: TGTGCCAGCGACCCAGGGGGCTCTGGAAACACCATATATTTT
CDR3aa: CASDPGGSGNTIYF

v_gene: TRBV7-2
abundance: -
d_gene: -
j_gene: TRBJ2-7
CDR3nt: TGTGCCAGCAGCCCGCAATTTGAGCAGTACTTC
CDR3aa: CASSPQFEQYF

v_gene: TRBV24-1
abundance: -
d_gene: TRBD2
j_gene: TRBJ2-1
CDR3nt: TGTGCCACCAGTGACGTTGGGACTAGCGGTCATCGCAATGAGCAGTTCTTC
CDR3aa: CATSDVGTSGHRNEQFF

v_gene: TRBV6-5
abundance: -
d_gene: TRBD1
j_gene: TRBJ2-7
CDR3nt: TGTGCCAGCACCGTTGACAGGGGTGCCTACGAGCAGTACTTC
CDR3aa: CASTVDRGAYEQYF

v_gene: TRBV9
abundance: -
d_gene: -
j_gene: TRBJ1-4
CDR3nt: TGTGCCAGCAGCGTAGCCCCGGAGGGAGGTAATGAAAAACTGTTTTTT
CDR3aa: CASSVAPEGGNEKLFF